This entry lists 22 T cell receptor beta chains sequenced from one sample in a study of regulatory T cells in long-lasting Graves disease. According to the study, TCR beta libraries were built with iRepertoire HTBI primers and CDR3-region Arm-PCR. TCRdb re-called the multiplex PCR reads with MiXCR, one entry per CDR3 protein. The sample includes 400,000 to 500,000 distinct CDR3 sequences, about 22% seen only once; the top ten take about 7%. Time point of the sample: persistent/refractory GD, antithyroid drugs over 5 years with positive TRAb. Isolated PBMC RNA provided the starting material for the TCR library. The specimen comprised peripheral blood mononuclear cells (PBMCs), sampled when the disease was refractory, from a patient treated with antithyroid drugs. All receptors derive from a female donor with Graves disease.

The gene calls are TRBV7-9 and TRBJ2-2; the D gene is possibly TRBD2 (5 bases). V was clipped by 5 bases and J by 2 bases, with 18 bases between them. CDR3 size: 17 residues. Looked up from germline, CDR1 is SEHNR and CDR2 is FQNEAQ (reference sequence). CDR3 protein: CASSRSWTDPNTGELFF. CDR3 DNA sequence: TGTGCCAGCAGCCGTTCGTGGACTGATCCTAACACCGGGGAGCTGTTTTTT.

This clonotype was seen ten or more times. The chain uses TRBV28 and TRBJ1-5; D remains ambiguous. V was cut by 4 bases and J by 7 bases, with 8 bases left in between. The CDR3 contains 12 residues. CDR1 and CDR2 (germline): MDHEN, SYDVKM. The CDR3 DNA follows: TGTGCCAGCAGTTATAGTCGGCAGCCCCAGCATTTT. Protein sequence: CASSYSRQPQHF.

The V gene is TRBV28, the J gene TRBJ2-1, with TRBD2 matching over 8 bases. The trim removed 3 bases at V and 7 bases at J, leaving 8 bases unmatched. The CDR3 is 15 amino acids. CDR1 and CDR2 from the germline V gene are MDHEN and SYDVKM. The CDR3 is CASSFGGDPSNEQFF. Written as DNA, the CDR3 is TGTGCCAGCAGTTTCGGGGGGGACCCCTCTAATGAGCAGTTCTTC.

In its sample, this clonotype was seen many times. The rearrangement uses TRBV29-1 and TRBJ1-2; TRBD1 is a possible D gene (6 bases). CDR1 SQVTM and CDR2 ANQGSEA come from the germline V gene. The CDR3 is 12 residues long. Trimming took 3 bases from V and 8 from J, leaving 13 bases between them. The CDR3 nucleotides read TGCAGCGTTGACCGGGGGCCTAGGGGCTACACCTTC. It yields the protein CSVDRGPRGYTF.

This clonotype appeared many times. The rearrangement links TRBV6-1 to TRBJ1-1, with D possibly TRBD1 on 6 matching bases. The CDR3 runs 14 residues. The V end was cut by 5 bases, the J end by 6 bases, with 16 bases between. Germline V gene data show CDR1 as MNHNS and CDR2 as SASEGT. CDR3 in amino acids: CASSTLTGSPEAFF. CDR3 bases: TGTGCCAGCAGTACCCTAACAGGGTCCCCTGAAGCTTTCTTT.

The rearrangement links TRBV25-1 to TRBJ2-7; D may match TRBD1 or TRBD2 (5 bases each). Between the trimmed V and J ends, which lost 3 bases and 5 bases, there was a span of 20 bases. Germline V CDR1 and CDR2: MGHDK, SYGVNS. This CDR3 is built from 16 residues. The chain's CDR3 is CASSEIWTGRSDEQYF. The CDR3 nucleotides are TGTGCCAGCAGTGAGATCTGGACGGGACGGAGTGACGAGCAGTACTTC.

This chain uses TRBV28 with TRBJ2-3; D is uncertain. Germline V gives CDR1 MDHEN, CDR2 SYDVKM. Trimming removed 4 bases at V and 0 bases at J, with 8 bases between. This CDR3 is built from 14 residues. CDR3 nucleotide sequence: TGTGCCAGCAGTTCCCACACAAGCACAGATACGCAGTATTTT. This gives the protein CASSSHTSTDTQYF.

The genes are TRBV11-2 and TRBJ2-2; D call uncertain. This CDR3 is built from 17 residues. Germline V lookup: CDR1 SGHAT, CDR2 FQNNGV. V lost 0 bases and J 5 bases, leaving 16 bases between the germline ends. In nucleotides, the CDR3 is TGTGCCAGCAGCTTAGATCCTGGACCCCCACCGACCGGGGAGCTGTTTTTT. Its protein product is CASSLDPGPPPTGELFF.

The V and J genes are TRBV5-1 and TRBJ1-4; D possibly corresponds to TRBD1 (5 bases). The CDR3 spans 14 residues. With 2 bases removed from V and 10 bases from J, the gap between germline ends came to 15 bases. Germline V gene sequence: CDR1 SGHRS, CDR2 YFSETQ. CDR3 nucleotide sequence: TGCGCCAGCAGCTTTCAAGGGGAAGACGGAAAACTGTTTTTT. It specifies CASSFQGEDGKLFF.

To note about this clonotype: Germline and junction disagree at one end, which may indicate a read error. This chain connects TRBV20-1 to TRBJ1-1, with TRBD1 identical over 7 bases. Germline lookup yields CDR1 DFQATT and CDR2 SNEGSKA (reference sequence). CDR3 length equals 15 residues. In DNA, the CDR3 is TGCAGTGCTAGGGGGTCAGGGGGGAAGGTCACTGAAGCTCTCTTT. Residues: CSARGSGGKVTEALF.

This clonotype was counted at least ten times. This CDR3 reads CAISDPTGRGGYTF. The DNA of the CDR3 is TGTGCCATCAGTGACCCGACAGGGAGGGGTGGCTACACCTTC. The chain combines TRBV10-3 with TRBJ1-2; TRBD1 matches at 7 bases. V lost 3 bases and J lost 7; bases outside the gene matches: 8. Germline CDR1 ENHRY, CDR2 SYGVKD. The CDR3 length is 14 residues.

This chain uses TRBV14 with TRBJ2-5; no clear D. This CDR3 contains 13 residues. Germline loops: CDR1 SGHDN, CDR2 FVKESK. V was pared by 1 base and J by 4 bases, with 7 bases between. This chain's CDR3 is CASSQAGRETQYF. The CDR3 DNA reads as TGTGCCAGCAGCCAAGCAGGACGAGAGACCCAGTACTTC.

This chain uses TRBV7-9 with TRBJ2-7, with D maybe TRBD2 (5 bases). CDR1 and CDR2 (germline): SEHNR, FQNEAQ (reference sequence). Trimming pared 6 bases from V and 0 bases from J, leaving 15 bases between. The CDR3 extends over 15 amino acids. The CDR3 reads CASRPSGYSSYEQYF. CDR3 in DNA: TGTGCCAGCAGACCCTCGGGGTACAGCTCCTACGAGCAGTACTTC.

The J gene is TRBJ2-1, the V gene TRBV7-8, with 10 positions matching TRBD2. Looked up from germline, CDR1 is SGHVS and CDR2 is FQNEAQ. The CDR3 loop spans 19 amino acids. J lost 3 bases, V lost 3 bases, and 14 bases had no gene match. CDR3 nucleotide sequence: TGTGCCAGCAGCTTCCCGAGATTAAAGCGGGAGGGCCACTACAATGAGCAGTTCTTC. Translated: CASSFPRLKREGHYNEQFF.

In its sample, this clonotype was seen many times. V is TRBV6-9 and J is TRBJ1-4; 11 nucleotides align to TRBD1. There are 15 residues in the CDR3. V lost 4 bases to trimming and J lost 8 bases; unmatched junction nucleotides: 6. Germline assignment: CDR1 MNHGY and CDR2 SVAAGI. As DNA, the CDR3 is TGTGCCAGCAGTTCCTGGACAGGGGGCAAGGAAAAACTGTTTTTT. Translated, it gives CASSSWTGGKEKLFF.

As regards this clonotype: This CDR3 is missing its conserved last phenylalanine or tryptophan, likely due to a read error. The V and J genes are TRBV7-2 and TRBJ2-5; 8 nucleotides match TRBD1. The CDR3 runs 14 residues. Germline V gene data show CDR1 as SGHTA and CDR2 as FQGNSA. V lost 4 bases, J lost 2 bases, and 3 bases stayed unmatched. The CDR3 loop is CTSSWTGPQETQYL. Here the CDR3 DNA reads TGTACCAGCAGCTGGACAGGGCCACAAGAGACCCAGTACCTC.

This clonotype was observed at least ten times. The V call is TRBV29-1, the J call TRBJ2-5, with 7 bases that match TRBD2. Germline assignment: CDR1 SQVTM and CDR2 ANQGSEA. The V segment lost 6 bases and the J segment 5 bases; nucleotides outside the gene matches: 6. The CDR3 runs 12 residues. In nucleotides, the CDR3 is TGCAGCGTCACCCTGGGGGGGGAGACCCAGTACTTC. Amino acids: CSVTLGGETQYF. The full variable domain, in which reference TRBV29-1 and TRBJ2-5 provide the parts outside the CDR3, is SAVISQKPSRDICQRGTSLTIQCQVDSQVTMMFWYRQQPGQSLTLIATANQGSEATYESGFVIDKFPISRPNLTFSTLTVSNMSPEDSSIYLCSVTLGGETQYFGPGTRLLVL.

The chain is built from TRBV28 and TRBJ2-7; TRBD1 matches 8 bases. The V gene end was trimmed by 1 base and the J gene end by 0 bases; junction bases not matched to a gene: 5. The CDR3 contains 16 residues. Germline V gene data show CDR1 as MDHEN and CDR2 as SYDVKM. DNA of the CDR3: TGTGCCAGCAGTTTATCTTGGGACAGGACCTCCTACGAGCAGTACTTC. This codes for CASSLSWDRTSYEQYF.

The rearrangement joins TRBV4-1 to TRBJ1-4; no clear D gene. V was clipped by 2 bases and J by 8 bases, with 9 bases between them. Germline CDR1 is MGHRA and CDR2 is YSYEKL. There are 13 residues in the CDR3. CDR3 coding DNA: TGCGCCAGCAGCCAATCTTCAAGGGAAAAACTGTTTTTT. Translated: CASSQSSREKLFF.

In its sample, this clonotype was seen a few times. The chain recombines TRBV28 with TRBJ2-1; no firm D call. The germline CDR1 and CDR2 sequences are MDHEN and SYDVKM. The length of the CDR3 is 13 residues. V lost 6 bases to trimming and J lost 5 bases, with 11 bases between them. The CDR3 DNA follows: TGTGCCAGCAGCCAAGGACGGAACAATGAGCAGTTCTTC. It translates to CASSQGRNNEQFF.

This chain joins TRBV5-1 and TRBJ1-4; tentatively, D is TRBD1 (5 bases). The CDR3 extends over 16 amino acids. V lost 4 bases and J 4 bases, leaving 17 bases between the germline ends. The V gene's germline CDR1 is SGHRS and CDR2 YFSETQ. CDR3 amino acids: CASSAGEAADNEKLFF. In DNA form, the CDR3 reads TGCGCCAGCAGCGCGGGGGAGGCGGCAGATAATGAAAAACTGTTTTTT. The whole variable domain, remainder taken from reference TRBV5-1 and TRBJ1-4, is KAGVTQTPRYLIKTRGQQVTLSCSPISGHRSVSWYQQTPGQGLQFLFEYFSETQRNKGNFPGRFSGRQFSNSRSEMNVSTLELGDSALYLCASSAGEAADNEKLFFGSGTQLSVL.

This clonotype appeared a few times. The CDR3 nucleotides are TGCGCCAGCAGCCAAGCCACGATCGGAACTGAAGCTTTCTTT. Residues: CASSQATIGTEAFF. This chain connects TRBV4-1 to TRBJ1-1; no reliable D call. Germline V gene lookup returns CDR1 MGHRA and CDR2 YSYEKL. The CDR3 consists of 14 residues. The V end was cut by 1 base, the J end by 5 bases, with 11 bases between.